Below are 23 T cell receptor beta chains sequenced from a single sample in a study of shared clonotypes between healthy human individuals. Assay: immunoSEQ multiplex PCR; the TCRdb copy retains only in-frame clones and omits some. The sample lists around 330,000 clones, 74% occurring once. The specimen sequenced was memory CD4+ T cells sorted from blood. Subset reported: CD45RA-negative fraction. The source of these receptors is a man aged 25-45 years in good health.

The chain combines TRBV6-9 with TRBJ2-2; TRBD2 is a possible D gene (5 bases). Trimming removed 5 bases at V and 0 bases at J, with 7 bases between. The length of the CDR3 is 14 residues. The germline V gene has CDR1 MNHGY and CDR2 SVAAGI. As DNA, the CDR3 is TGTGCCAGCAGTCGAGGGCCGAACACCGGGGAGCTGTTTTTT. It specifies CASSRGPNTGELFF.

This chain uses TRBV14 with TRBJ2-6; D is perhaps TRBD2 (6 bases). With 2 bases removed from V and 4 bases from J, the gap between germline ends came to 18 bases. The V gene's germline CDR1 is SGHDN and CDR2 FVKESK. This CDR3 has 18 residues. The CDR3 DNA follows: TGTGCCAGCAGCCAACGACCCGGGGGACCAACCGGGGCCAACGTCCTGACTTTC. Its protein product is CASSQRPGGPTGANVLTF.

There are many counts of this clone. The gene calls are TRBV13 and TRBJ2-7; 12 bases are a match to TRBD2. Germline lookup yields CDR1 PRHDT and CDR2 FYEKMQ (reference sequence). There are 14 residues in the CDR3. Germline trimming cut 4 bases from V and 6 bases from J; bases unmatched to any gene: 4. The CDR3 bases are TGTGCCAGCAGCTCTAGCGGGAGGGCGTCCGAGCAGTACTTC. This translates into CASSSSGRASEQYF.

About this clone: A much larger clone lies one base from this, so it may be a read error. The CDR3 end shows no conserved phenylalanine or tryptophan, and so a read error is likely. CDR3 amino acids: CASSYGTSGGYEQYS. The CDR3 nucleotides are TGTGCCAGCAGCTATGGGACTAGCGGGGGTTACGAGCAGTACTCC. The V and J genes are TRBV7-9 and TRBJ2-7; 14 positions match TRBD2. The germline gives CDR1 SEHNR, CDR2 FQNEAQ (reference sequence). The CDR3 is 15 amino acids. The V gene end was trimmed by 4 bases and the J gene end by 4 bases; junction bases not matched to a gene: 3.

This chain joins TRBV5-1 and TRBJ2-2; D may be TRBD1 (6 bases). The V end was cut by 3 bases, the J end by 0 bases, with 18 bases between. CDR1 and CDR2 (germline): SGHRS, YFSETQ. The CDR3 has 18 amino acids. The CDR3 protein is CASSSSPQGLSNTGELFF. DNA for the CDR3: TGCGCCAGCAGCTCGTCTCCGCAGGGGCTATCGAACACCGGGGAGCTGTTTTTT.

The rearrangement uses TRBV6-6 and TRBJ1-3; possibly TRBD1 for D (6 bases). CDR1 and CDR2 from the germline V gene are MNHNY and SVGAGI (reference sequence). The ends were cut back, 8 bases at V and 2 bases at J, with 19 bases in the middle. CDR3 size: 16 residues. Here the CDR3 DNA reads TGTGCCAGCGACTTCTCAGGGGAATTAACTGGAAACACCATATATTTT. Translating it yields CASDFSGELTGNTIYF.

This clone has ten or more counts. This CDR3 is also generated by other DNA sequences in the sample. The CDR3 nucleotides are TGTGCCAGCAGTTTTGGGGGGCCCACTGAAGCTTTCTTT. This encodes CASSFGGPTEAFF. The rearrangement uses TRBV28 and TRBJ1-1; D might be TRBD1 (6 bases). The germline V gene has CDR1 MDHEN and CDR2 SYDVKM. The CDR3 has 13 amino acids. V lost 3 bases and J 4 bases, leaving 9 bases between the germline ends.

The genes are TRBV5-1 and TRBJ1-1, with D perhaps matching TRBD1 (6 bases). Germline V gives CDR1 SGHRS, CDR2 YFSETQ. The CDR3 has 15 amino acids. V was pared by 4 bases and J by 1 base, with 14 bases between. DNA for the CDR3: TGCGCCAGCAGCGCAATCAGGGGAACGAACACTGAAGCTTTCTTT. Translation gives CASSAIRGTNTEAFF.

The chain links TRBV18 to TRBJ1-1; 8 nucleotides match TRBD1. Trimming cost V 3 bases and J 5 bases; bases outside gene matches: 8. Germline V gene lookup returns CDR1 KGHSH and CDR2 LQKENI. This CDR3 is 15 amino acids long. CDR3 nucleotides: TGTGCCAGCTCACCGGGACAGGAGGAATGGACTGAAGCTTTCTTT. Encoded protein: CASSPGQEEWTEAFF.

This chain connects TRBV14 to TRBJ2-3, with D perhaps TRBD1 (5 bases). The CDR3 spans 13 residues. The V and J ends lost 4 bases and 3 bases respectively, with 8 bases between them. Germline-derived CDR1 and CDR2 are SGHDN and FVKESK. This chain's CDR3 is CASSRRTTDTQYF. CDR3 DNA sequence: TGTGCCAGCAGCCGCCGGACAACAGATACGCAGTATTTT.

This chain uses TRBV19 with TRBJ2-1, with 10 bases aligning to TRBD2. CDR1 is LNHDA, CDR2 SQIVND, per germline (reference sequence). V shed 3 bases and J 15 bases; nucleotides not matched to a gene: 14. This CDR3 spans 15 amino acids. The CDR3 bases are TGTGCCAGTAGTATCCCTACGAGCGGGAGGGCCTCTTGGTTCTTC. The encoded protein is CASSIPTSGRASWFF.

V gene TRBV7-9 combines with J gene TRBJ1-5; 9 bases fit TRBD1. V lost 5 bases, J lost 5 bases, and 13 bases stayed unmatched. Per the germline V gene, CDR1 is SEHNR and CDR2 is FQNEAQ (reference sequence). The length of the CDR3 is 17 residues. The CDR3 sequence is CASSPTQTGGADQPQHF. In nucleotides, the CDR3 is TGTGCCAGCAGCCCGACTCAGACAGGGGGTGCGGATCAGCCCCAGCATTTT.

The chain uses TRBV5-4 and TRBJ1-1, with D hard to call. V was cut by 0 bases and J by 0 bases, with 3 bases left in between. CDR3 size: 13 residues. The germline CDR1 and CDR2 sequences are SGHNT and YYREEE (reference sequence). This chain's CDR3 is CASSLELNTEAFF. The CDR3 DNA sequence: TGTGCCAGCAGCTTGGAATTGAACACTGAAGCTTTCTTT. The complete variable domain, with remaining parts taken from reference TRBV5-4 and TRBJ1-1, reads ETGVTQSPTHLIKTRGQQVTLRCSSQSGHNTVSWYQQALGQGPQFIFQYYREEENGRGNFPPRFSGLQFPNYSSELNVNALELDDSALYLCASSLELNTEAFFGQGTRLTVV.

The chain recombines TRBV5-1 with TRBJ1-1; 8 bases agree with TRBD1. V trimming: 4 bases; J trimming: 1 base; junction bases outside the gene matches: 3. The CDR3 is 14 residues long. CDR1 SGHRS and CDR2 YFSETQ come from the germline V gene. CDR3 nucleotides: TGCGCCAGCAGCAGGGGACAGGCGAACACTGAAGCTTTCTTT. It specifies CASSRGQANTEAFF.

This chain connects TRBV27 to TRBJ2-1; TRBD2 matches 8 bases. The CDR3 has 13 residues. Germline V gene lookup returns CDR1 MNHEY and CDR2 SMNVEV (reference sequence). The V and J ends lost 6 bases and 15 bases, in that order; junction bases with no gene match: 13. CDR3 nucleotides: TGTGCCAGCAGGTTCCTGGTCGAGCGGGAGACGTTCTTC. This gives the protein CASRFLVERETFF.

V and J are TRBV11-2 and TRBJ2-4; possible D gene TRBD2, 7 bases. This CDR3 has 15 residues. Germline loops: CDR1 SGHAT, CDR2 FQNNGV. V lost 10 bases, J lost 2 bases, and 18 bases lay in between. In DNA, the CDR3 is TGTGCCATTTCAGGGGAGGGCCATACCAAAAACATTCAGTACTTC. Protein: CAISGEGHTKNIQYF.

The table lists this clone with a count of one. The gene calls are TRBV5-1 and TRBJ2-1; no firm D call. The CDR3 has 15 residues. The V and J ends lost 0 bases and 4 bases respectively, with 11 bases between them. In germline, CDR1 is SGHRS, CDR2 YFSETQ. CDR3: CASSLDPGAYNEQFF. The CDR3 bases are TGCGCCAGCAGCTTGGATCCAGGAGCGTACAATGAGCAGTTCTTC.

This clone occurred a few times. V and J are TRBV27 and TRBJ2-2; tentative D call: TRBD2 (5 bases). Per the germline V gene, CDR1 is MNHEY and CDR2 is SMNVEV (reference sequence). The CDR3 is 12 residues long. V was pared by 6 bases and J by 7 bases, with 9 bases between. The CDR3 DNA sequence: TGTGCCAGCAGGTCGGGGATCGGGGAGCTGTTTTTT. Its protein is CASRSGIGELFF.

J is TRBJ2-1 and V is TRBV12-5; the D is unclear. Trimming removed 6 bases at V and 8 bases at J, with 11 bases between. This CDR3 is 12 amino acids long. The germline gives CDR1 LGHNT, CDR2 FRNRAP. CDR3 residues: CASGPSLYEQFF. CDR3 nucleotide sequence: TGTGCTAGTGGCCCTAGTCTGTATGAGCAGTTCTTC.

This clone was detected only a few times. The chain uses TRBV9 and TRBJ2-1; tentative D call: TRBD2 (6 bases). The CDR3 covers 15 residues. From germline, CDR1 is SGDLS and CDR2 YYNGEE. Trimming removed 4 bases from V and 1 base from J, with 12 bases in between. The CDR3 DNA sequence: TGTGCCAGCAGCTCCGGGGGATCTTCCTACAATGAGCAGTTCTTC. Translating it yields CASSSGGSSYNEQFF.

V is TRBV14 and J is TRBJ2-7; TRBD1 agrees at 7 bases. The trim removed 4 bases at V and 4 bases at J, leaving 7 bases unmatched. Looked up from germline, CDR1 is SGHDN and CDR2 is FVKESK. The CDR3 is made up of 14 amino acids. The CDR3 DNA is TGTGCCAGCAGCCGGATGGGACAGTATTACGAGCAGTACTTC. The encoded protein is CASSRMGQYYEQYF. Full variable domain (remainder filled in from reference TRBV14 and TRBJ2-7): EAGVTQFPSHSVIEKGQTVTLRCDPISGHDNLYWYRRVMGKEIKFLLHFVKESKQDESGMPNNRFLAERTGGTYSTLKVQPAELEDSGVYFCASSRMGQYYEQYFGPGTRLTVT.

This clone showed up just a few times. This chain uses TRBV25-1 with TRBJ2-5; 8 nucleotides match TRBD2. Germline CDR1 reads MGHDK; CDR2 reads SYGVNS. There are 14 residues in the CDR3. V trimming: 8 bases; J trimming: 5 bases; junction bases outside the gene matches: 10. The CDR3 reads CASGERERDETQYF. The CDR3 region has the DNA TGTGCCAGCGGCGAGCGGGAGAGGGATGAGACCCAGTACTTC. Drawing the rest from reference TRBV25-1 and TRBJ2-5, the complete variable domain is EADIYQTPRYLVIGTGKKITLECSQTMGHDKMYWYQQDPGMELHLIHYSYGVNSTEKGDLSSESTVSRIRTEHFPLTLESARPSHTSQYLCASGERERDETQYFGPGTRLLVL.

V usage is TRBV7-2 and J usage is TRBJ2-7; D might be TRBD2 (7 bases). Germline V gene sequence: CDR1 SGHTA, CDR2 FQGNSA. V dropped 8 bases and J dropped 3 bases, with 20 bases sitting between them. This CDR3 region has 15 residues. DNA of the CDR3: TGTGCCAGCGCAAATAGGGGGGGAAAGCACTACGAGCAGTACTTC. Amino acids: CASANRGGKHYEQYF.